These 28 T cell receptor beta chains were all obtained from the same sample, sequenced in a study of blood T cells in healthy people across ages. The authors ran a second PCR of 7 to 11 cycles using a sample-barcoded 5' primer and a J-beta primer mix. TCRdb re-called the 5' RACE reads with MiXCR, one entry per CDR3 protein. Of approximately 770,000 distinct CDR3 sequences in the sample, 58% are singletons; the top ten hold approximately 20%. The sequenced material came from blood. These receptors were taken from a young man in good health.

The chain recombines TRBV7-2 with TRBJ2-3, with D hard to call. The germline gives CDR1 SGHTA, CDR2 FQGNSA. V was shortened by 5 bases and J by 5 bases, with 11 bases between the two germline ends. This CDR3 region has 13 residues. CDR3 sequence reads: CASSRRVVDTQYF. The CDR3 region has the DNA TGTGCCAGCAGCCGACGGGTCGTAGATACGCAGTATTTT. Supplemented by reference TRBV7-2 and TRBJ2-3, the full variable domain reads GAGVSQSPSNKVTEKGKDVELRCDPISGHTALYWYRQSLGQGLEFLIYFQGNSAPDKSGLPSDRFSAERTGGSVSTLTIQRTQQEDSAVYLCASSRRVVDTQYFGPGTRLTVL.

CDR3 in DNA: TGCGCCAGCAGCCAAGATAAGGCTAGCGGCCCCATGGGTGAGCAGTACTTC. It is translated as CASSQDKASGPMGEQYF. The chain combines TRBV4-1 with TRBJ2-5, with TRBD2 matching over 7 bases. V shed 0 bases and J 11 bases; nucleotides not matched to a gene: 18. The CDR3 is 17 residues long. Germline-derived CDR1 and CDR2 are MGHRA and YSYEKL.

The V call is TRBV20-1, the J call TRBJ2-7; 11 bases match TRBD1. The V gene end was trimmed by 0 bases and the J gene end by 6 bases; junction bases not matched to a gene: 7. The germline gives CDR1 DFQATT, CDR2 SNEGSKA (reference sequence). CDR3 length equals 15 residues. The chain's CDR3 is CSARDGTGGRREQYF. The DNA of the CDR3 is TGCAGTGCTAGAGATGGGACAGGGGGTCGACGCGAGCAGTACTTC.

V and J are TRBV7-2 and TRBJ1-5; no clear D gene. The CDR3 is 13 residues long. The ends were cut back, 5 bases at V and 4 bases at J, with 9 bases in the middle. CDR1 SGHTA and CDR2 FQGNSA come from the germline V gene. The CDR3 DNA reads as TGTGCCAGCAGCCGTACAAGGAATCAGCCCCAGCATTTT. This encodes CASSRTRNQPQHF.

V usage is TRBV29-1 and J usage is TRBJ1-2; D possibly corresponds to TRBD1 (6 bases). Per the germline V gene, CDR1 is SQVTM and CDR2 is ANQGSEA. The CDR3 runs to 12 residues. Trimming stripped 8 bases from V and 8 bases from J, with 18 bases between. The CDR3 is CSSDGGQGGYTF. The CDR3 nucleotides are TGCAGCTCCGATGGGGGGCAAGGAGGCTACACCTTC.

This clonotype has ten or more counts. V usage is TRBV9 and J usage is TRBJ2-3, with D possibly TRBD1 on 5 matching bases. V lost 7 bases and J 0 bases, leaving 6 bases between the germline ends. This CDR3 is 12 amino acids long. Per germline, CDR1 SGDLS and CDR2 YYNGEE. CDR3 in DNA: TGTGCCAGCTCAGGGAGCACAGATACGCAGTATTTT. Translation: CASSGSTDTQYF.

The V call is TRBV9, the J call TRBJ2-5; 8 bases line up with TRBD1. Near its end, the DNA agrees better with TRBJ2-4, so the J call may be wrong. This CDR3 region has 19 residues. CDR1 is SGDLS, CDR2 YYNGEE, per germline. CDR3 bases: TGTGCCAGCAGCCCGAACGACCGGGACAGGATGGGATCCAAAAACATTCAGTACTTC. The encoded protein is CASSPNDRDRMGSKNIQYF.

This clonotype was seen a handful of times. The CDR3, as DNA: TGCGCCAGCAGCTCGGAGGGGACCCAGTACTTC. It is translated as CASSSEGTQYF. The chain couples TRBV5-1 to TRBJ2-5; D may be TRBD2 (6 bases). This CDR3 has 11 amino acids. V was cut by 3 bases and J by 7 bases, with 7 bases left in between. Germline V lookup: CDR1 SGHRS, CDR2 YFSETQ. Full variable domain (outside the CDR3, taken from reference TRBV5-1 and TRBJ2-5): KAGVTQTPRYLIKTRGQQVTLSCSPISGHRSVSWYQQTPGQGLQFLFEYFSETQRNKGNFPGRFSGRQFSNSRSEMNVSTLELGDSALYLCASSSEGTQYFGPGTRLLVL.

The V and J genes are TRBV29-1 and TRBJ2-5; 9 bases line up with TRBD2. The CDR3 has 15 residues. V trimming: 6 bases; J trimming: 8 bases; junction bases outside the gene matches: 16. Germline lookup yields CDR1 SQVTM and CDR2 ANQGSEA. The CDR3 bases are TGCAGCGTACAGACCCAAGGGACTAGCCCGGGAACCCAGTACTTC. It encodes CSVQTQGTSPGTQYF.

The table lists this clonotype with a few counts. The rearrangement uses TRBV29-1 and TRBJ1-1; the D is unclear. V was pared by 6 bases and J by 8 bases, with 13 bases between. Germline values: CDR1 SQVTM, CDR2 ANQGSEA. The CDR3 has 11 residues. The CDR3 here is CSVIRSGEAFF. The CDR3 DNA sequence: TGCAGCGTCATCCGTTCGGGGGAAGCTTTCTTT.

This clonotype was observed a few times. The J gene is TRBJ1-2, the V gene TRBV2; D perhaps matches TRBD1 (6 bases). The germline V gene has CDR1 SNHLY and CDR2 FYNNEI. The CDR3 extends over 13 amino acids. Between the trimmed V and J ends, which lost 4 bases and 1 base, there was a span of 7 bases. CDR3 DNA: TGTGCCAGCAGTGCGGACAGTAACTATGGCTACACCTTC. Its protein product is CASSADSNYGYTF.

Concerning this clonotype: Its ends do not fully match the called genes, so a read error is possible. The chain links TRBV6-2 or TRBV6-3 to TRBJ1-2; D not resolved. Germline CDR1 reads MNHEY; CDR2 reads SVGEGT. CDR3 length: 12 amino acids. DNA for the CDR3: TGTGCCGGCAGTTACGAAGACGATGGCTACACCTTC. This encodes CAGSYEDDGYTF.

In this sample, this clonotype turned up once. The J gene is TRBJ2-7, the V gene TRBV29-1; D not certain. The V and J ends lost 4 bases and 0 bases respectively, with 10 bases between them. This CDR3 is built from 13 residues. CDR1 is SQVTM, CDR2 ANQGSEA, per germline. The CDR3 loop is CSVGITSSYEQYF. As DNA, the CDR3 is TGCAGCGTTGGGATCACGAGCTCCTACGAGCAGTACTTC.

V is TRBV27 and J is TRBJ2-7, with unresolved D. CDR1 and CDR2 (germline): MNHEY, SMNVEV (reference sequence). This CDR3 spans 15 amino acids. Between the trimmed V and J ends, which lost 6 bases and 2 bases, there was a span of 17 bases. The CDR3 sequence: CASSPEYDFTYEQYF. The CDR3 nucleotides read TGTGCCAGCAGCCCGGAGTACGACTTCACCTACGAGCAGTACTTC.

The rearrangement links TRBV28 to TRBJ2-5; no clear D gene. Germline values: CDR1 MDHEN, CDR2 SYDVKM. V lost 4 bases, J lost 8 bases, and 11 bases lay in between. The CDR3 has 12 amino acids. This CDR3 reads CASSSSRYTQYF. The CDR3 DNA follows: TGTGCCAGCAGTTCCTCTCGATATACCCAGTACTTC.

The rearrangement links TRBV27 to TRBJ1-2, with TRBD1 as a possible D gene (5 bases). The germline V and J ends were trimmed by 2 bases and 3 bases, with 7 bases remaining between them. CDR1 and CDR2 (germline): MNHEY, SMNVEV (reference sequence). CDR3 length: 13 residues. CDR3 loop: CASSLRGDYGYTF. CDR3 bases: TGTGCCAGCAGTTTAAGAGGGGACTATGGCTACACCTTC.

This clonotype was counted only a few times. This chain links TRBV6-2 or TRBV6-3 with TRBJ2-1; 8 bases are a match to TRBD2. V dropped 4 bases and J dropped 3; count of bases not matched to a gene: 8. CDR1 MNHEY and CDR2 SVGEGT come from the germline V gene. This CDR3 has 16 residues. This chain's CDR3 is CASSSSSGRDYNEQFF. Here the CDR3 DNA reads TGTGCCAGCAGTTCATCTTCCGGGAGGGACTACAATGAGCAGTTCTTC.

A note on this clonotype: Mismatch with germline at one junction end may stem from a read error. V gene TRBV7-9 combines with J gene TRBJ2-7, with 7 bases lining up with TRBD1. CDR1 SEHNR and CDR2 FQNEAQ come from the germline V gene (reference sequence). CDR3 length: 12 amino acids. This CDR3 reads CASSFTGAEQYF. The CDR3 bases are TGCGCCAGCAGCTTTACAGGGGCCGAGCAGTACTTC.

This chain uses TRBV20-1 with TRBJ2-1; D tentatively reads TRBD1 or TRBD2 (6 bases each). The CDR3 is made up of 14 amino acids. Trimming stripped 1 base from V and 8 bases from J, with 15 bases between. Per the germline V gene, CDR1 is DFQATT and CDR2 is SNEGSKA (reference sequence). The CDR3 region has the DNA TGCAGTGCTAGAGTGGTACAGGGACTTGATGAGCAGTTCTTC. This translates into CSARVVQGLDEQFF.

The J gene is TRBJ2-1, the V gene TRBV4-1; D might be TRBD2 (5 bases). The ends were cut back, 3 bases at V and 8 bases at J, with 14 bases in the middle. The CDR3 contains 14 residues. Germline V gene data show CDR1 as MGHRA and CDR2 as YSYEKL. CDR3 sequence: CASSHPGVHDEQFF. CDR3 in DNA: TGCGCCAGCAGCCATCCCGGGGTCCACGATGAGCAGTTCTTC.

The chain links TRBV7-2 to TRBJ1-1; D is uncertain. CDR3 size: 16 residues. Deletions cut 1 base from V and 1 base from J, with 13 bases between. CDR1 is SGHTA, CDR2 FQGNSA, per germline. This chain's CDR3 is CASSLVAVQTNTEAFF. CDR3 bases: TGTGCCAGCAGCTTAGTAGCGGTACAGACGAACACTGAAGCTTTCTTT.

The chain links TRBV4-3 to TRBJ1-1; D uncertain. V shed 6 bases and J shed 0 bases, with 8 bases lying between them. There are 13 residues in the CDR3. From germline, CDR1 is LGHNA and CDR2 YSLEER. CDR3 nucleotide sequence: TGCGCCAGCAGAGTACAGATGAACACTGAAGCTTTCTTT. Its protein is CASRVQMNTEAFF.

In DNA form, the CDR3 reads TGCAGTGCCAGACTTACAGGGGATGAAAAACTGTTTTTT. This gives the protein CSARLTGDEKLFF. The rearrangement joins TRBV20-1 to TRBJ1-4; 7 positions match TRBD1. The CDR3 is made up of 13 amino acids. After removal of 6 bases from V and 6 bases from J, the junction contained 7 bases not matched to a gene. Germline CDR1 DFQATT, CDR2 SNEGSKA (reference sequence).

The rearrangement links TRBV3-1 to TRBJ2-7; D perhaps matches TRBD2 (6 bases). Germline lookup yields CDR1 LGHDT and CDR2 YNNKEL (reference sequence). The V and J ends lost 3 bases and 3 bases respectively, with 12 bases between them. CDR3 length: 14 residues. The chain's CDR3 is CASSQTGVGYEQYF. DNA for the CDR3: TGTGCCAGCAGCCAGACGGGGGTTGGCTACGAGCAGTACTTC.

This chain joins TRBV7-9 and TRBJ1-3; D is ambiguous. CDR3 length equals 14 residues. CDR1 is SEHNR and CDR2 is FQNEAQ in the germline V gene (reference sequence). V lost 2 bases to trimming and J lost 1 base, with 6 bases between them. This CDR3 is CASSLTGSGNTIYF. The CDR3 region has the DNA TGTGCCAGCAGCTTAACTGGGTCTGGAAACACCATATATTTT.

This clonotype came up once. The chain carries TRBV27 and TRBJ1-1; D gene ambiguous. CDR1 and CDR2 (germline): MNHEY, SMNVEV (reference sequence). The V gene lost 7 bases and the J gene lost 11 bases, with 14 bases spanning the gap. The length of the CDR3 is 11 residues. The CDR3 region has the DNA TGTGCCAGCAAGACCGGGAGTCTGGCTTTCTTT. Protein sequence: CASKTGSLAFF.

In this sample, this clonotype turned up a few times. The J gene is TRBJ2-3, the V gene TRBV4-3; D ambiguous. The V and J ends lost 1 base and 6 bases respectively, with 8 bases between them. The CDR3 extends over 13 amino acids. CDR1 and CDR2 (germline): LGHNA, YSLEER. CDR3 nucleotides: TGCGCCAGCAGCCAAGTTTATGGGGATACGCAGTATTTT. Residues: CASSQVYGDTQYF.

The chain links TRBV21-1 to TRBJ1-2; the DNA was not compared with TRBD1, the D call given in the table. TRBV21-1 is a known pseudogene. This CDR3 has 11 residues. The CDR3 sequence: CASTLRDGYTF. CDR3 bases: TGTGCCAGCACCCTACGGGACGGCTACACCTTC.